This T cell receptor beta chain was recovered during a study of beta chain features in type 1 diabetes. CDR1 and CDR2 from the germline V gene are MNHNS and SASEGT. This CDR3 is built from 14 residues. The V gene end was trimmed by 4 bases and the J gene end by 3 bases; junction bases not matched to a gene: 2. Expressed TCRB transcripts were sequenced because the isolated RNA had all been reverse transcribed beforehand. TCRdb keeps only in-frame clones here, not all; method: immunoSEQ multiplex PCR. The sample consists of more than 300,000 clones, around an eighth of them appearing once. The chain has TRBV6-1 and TRBJ2-3, with 9 bases identical to TRBD1. This TCR came from a man in his late teens or twenties in good health. Sequenced sample: naive CD4+ T cells from blood. CDR3 bases: TGTGCCAGCAGTGTCGACAGGGGGACAGATACGCAGTATTTT. It yields the protein CASSVDRGTDTQYF.